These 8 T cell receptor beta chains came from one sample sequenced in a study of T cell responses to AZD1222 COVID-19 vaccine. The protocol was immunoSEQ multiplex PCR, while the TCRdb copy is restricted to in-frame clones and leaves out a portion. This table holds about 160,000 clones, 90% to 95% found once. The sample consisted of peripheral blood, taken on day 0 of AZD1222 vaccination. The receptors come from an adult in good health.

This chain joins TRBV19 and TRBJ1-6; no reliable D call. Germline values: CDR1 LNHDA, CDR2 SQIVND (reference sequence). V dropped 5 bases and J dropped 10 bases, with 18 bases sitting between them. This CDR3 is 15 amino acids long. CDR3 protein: CASSEGGDPRSPLHF. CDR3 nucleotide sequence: TGTGCCAGTAGTGAGGGTGGGGATCCGAGGTCACCCCTCCACTTT.

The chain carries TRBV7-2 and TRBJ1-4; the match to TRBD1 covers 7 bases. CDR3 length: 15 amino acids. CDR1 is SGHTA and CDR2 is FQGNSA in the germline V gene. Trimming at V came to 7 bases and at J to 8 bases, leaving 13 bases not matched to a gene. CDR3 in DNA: TGTGCCAGCAACCCCTCCGCAGGGGGAGACGAAAAACTGTTTTTT. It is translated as CASNPSAGGDEKLFF. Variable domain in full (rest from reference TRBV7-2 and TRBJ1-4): GAGVSQSPSNKVTEKGKDVELRCDPISGHTALYWYRQSLGQGLEFLIYFQGNSAPDKSGLPSDRFSAERTGGSVSTLTIQRTQQEDSAVYLCASNPSAGGDEKLFFGSGTQLSVL.

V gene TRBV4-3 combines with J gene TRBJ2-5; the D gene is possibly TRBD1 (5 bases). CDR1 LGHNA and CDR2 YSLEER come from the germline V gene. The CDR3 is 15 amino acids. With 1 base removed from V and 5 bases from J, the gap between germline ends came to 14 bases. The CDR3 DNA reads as TGCGCCAGCAGCCAAGGTGCAGGGAATGCTGAGACCCAGTACTTC. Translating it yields CASSQGAGNAETQYF.

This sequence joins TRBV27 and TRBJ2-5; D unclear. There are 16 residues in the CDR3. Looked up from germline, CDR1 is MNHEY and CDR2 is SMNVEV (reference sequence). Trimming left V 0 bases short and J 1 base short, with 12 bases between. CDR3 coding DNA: TGTGCCAGCAGTTTATCGCAAGCCGGGTTCCAAGAGACCCAGTACTTC. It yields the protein CASSLSQAGFQETQYF.

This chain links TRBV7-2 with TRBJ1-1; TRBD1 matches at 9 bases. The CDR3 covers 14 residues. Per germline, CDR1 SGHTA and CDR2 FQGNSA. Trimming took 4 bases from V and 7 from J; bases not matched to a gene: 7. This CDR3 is CASSSNRGLGEAFF. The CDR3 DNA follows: TGTGCCAGCAGCTCCAACAGGGGGCTAGGTGAAGCTTTCTTT.

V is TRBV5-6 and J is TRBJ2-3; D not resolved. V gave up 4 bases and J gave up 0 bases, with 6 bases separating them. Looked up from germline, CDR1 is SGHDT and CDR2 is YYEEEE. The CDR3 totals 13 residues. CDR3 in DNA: TGTGCCAGCAGCCGCGTCAGCACAGATACGCAGTATTTT. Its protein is CASSRVSTDTQYF.

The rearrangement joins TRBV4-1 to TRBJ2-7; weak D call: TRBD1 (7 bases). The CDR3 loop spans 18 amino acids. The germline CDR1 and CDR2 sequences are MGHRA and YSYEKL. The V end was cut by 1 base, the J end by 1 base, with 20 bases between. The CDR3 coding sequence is TGCGCCAGCAGCCAAGGTGGAGGGGGCGGTTTTGCGTCCTACGAGCAGTACTTC. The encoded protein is CASSQGGGGGFASYEQYF.

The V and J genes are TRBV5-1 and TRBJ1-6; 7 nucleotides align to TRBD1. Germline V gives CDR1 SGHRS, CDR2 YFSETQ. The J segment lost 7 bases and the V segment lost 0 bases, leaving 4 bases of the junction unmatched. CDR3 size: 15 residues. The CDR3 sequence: CASSLEAGGNSPLHF. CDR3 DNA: TGCGCCAGCAGCTTGGAGGCAGGGGGGAATTCACCCCTCCACTTT.